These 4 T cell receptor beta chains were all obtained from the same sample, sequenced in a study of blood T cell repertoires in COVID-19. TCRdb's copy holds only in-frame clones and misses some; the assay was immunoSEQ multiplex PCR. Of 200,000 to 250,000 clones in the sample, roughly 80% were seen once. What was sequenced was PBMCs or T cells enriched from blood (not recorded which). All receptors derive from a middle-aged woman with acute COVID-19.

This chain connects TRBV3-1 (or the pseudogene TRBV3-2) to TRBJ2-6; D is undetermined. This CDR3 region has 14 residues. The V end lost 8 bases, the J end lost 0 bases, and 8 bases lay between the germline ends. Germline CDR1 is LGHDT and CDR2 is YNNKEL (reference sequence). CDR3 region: CASELSSGANVLTF. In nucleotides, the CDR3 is TGTGCCAGCGAACTTAGCTCTGGGGCCAACGTCCTGACTTTC.

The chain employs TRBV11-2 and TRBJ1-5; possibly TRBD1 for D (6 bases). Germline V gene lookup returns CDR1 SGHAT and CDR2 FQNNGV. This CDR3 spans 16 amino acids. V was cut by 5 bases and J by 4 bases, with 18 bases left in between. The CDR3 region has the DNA TGTGCCAGCAGCGTCGCTCAGGGGATGAGTAATCAGCCCCAGCATTTT. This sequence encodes CASSVAQGMSNQPQHF. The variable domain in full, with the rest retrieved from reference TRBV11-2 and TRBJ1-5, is EAGVAQSPRYKIIEKRQSVAFWCNPISGHATLYWYQQILGQGPKLLIQFQNNGVVDDSQLPKDRFSAERLKGVDSTLKIQPAKLEDSAVYLCASSVAQGMSNQPQHFGDGTRLSIL.

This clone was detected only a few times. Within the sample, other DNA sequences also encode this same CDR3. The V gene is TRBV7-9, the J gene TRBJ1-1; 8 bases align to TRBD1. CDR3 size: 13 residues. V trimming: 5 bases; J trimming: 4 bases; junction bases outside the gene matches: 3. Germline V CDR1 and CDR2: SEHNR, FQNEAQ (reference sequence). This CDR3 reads CASSLQGGTEAFF. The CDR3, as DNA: TGTGCCAGCAGCCTACAGGGGGGCACTGAAGCTTTCTTT.

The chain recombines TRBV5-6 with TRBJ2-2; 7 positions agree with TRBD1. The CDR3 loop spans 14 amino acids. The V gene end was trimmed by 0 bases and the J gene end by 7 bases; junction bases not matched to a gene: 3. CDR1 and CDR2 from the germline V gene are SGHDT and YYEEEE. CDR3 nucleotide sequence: TGTGCCAGCAGCTTGGGACAGGGAGTCGGGGAGCTGTTTTTT. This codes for CASSLGQGVGELFF. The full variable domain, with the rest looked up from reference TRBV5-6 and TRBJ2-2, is DAGVTQSPTHLIKTRGQQVTLRCSPKSGHDTVSWYQQALGQGPQFIFQYYEEEERQRGNFPDRFSGHQFPNYSSELNVNALLLGDSALYLCASSLGQGVGELFFGEGSRLTVL.